This section outlines one T cell receptor beta chain sequence together with its context. The sample is drawn from a study of blood T cell repertoires in COVID-19. Turning to the study itself: Sample material is recorded as cDNA or gDNA derived from T cells, B-cell-depleted T cells, or PBMCs.

The method was immunoSEQ multiplex PCR; TCRdb's version includes in-frame clones alone and lacks a portion of them. The sample consists of approximately 200,000 clones, 70% to 90% of them appearing once. The J segment lost 4 bases and the V segment lost 4 bases, leaving 13 bases of the junction unmatched. From germline, CDR1 is LGHDT and CDR2 YNNKEL (reference sequence). The CDR3 sequence is 18 residues long. The rearrangement joins TRBV3-1 (or the pseudogene TRBV3-2) to TRBJ1-2; 12 nucleotides align to TRBD1. The material sequenced was peripheral blood. This sequence originates from a person aged 65 to 79 with COVID-19, enrolled during active disease. CDR3 amino acids: CASSLTGQGALLSYGYTF. The CDR3 DNA sequence: TGTGCCAGCAGCCTGACGGGACAGGGGGCGCTTCTAAGCTATGGCTACACCTTC.